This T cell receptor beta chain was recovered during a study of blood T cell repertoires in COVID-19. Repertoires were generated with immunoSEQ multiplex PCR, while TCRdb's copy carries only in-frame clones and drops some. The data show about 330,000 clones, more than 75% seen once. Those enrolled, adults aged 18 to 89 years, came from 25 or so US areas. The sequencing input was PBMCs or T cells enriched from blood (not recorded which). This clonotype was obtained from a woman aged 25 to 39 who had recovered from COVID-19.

The CDR3 sequence is CASSIGASGGTDTQYF. CDR3 nucleotide sequence: TGTGCCAGTAGTATAGGGGCTAGCGGGGGCACAGATACGCAGTATTTT. V and J are TRBV19 and TRBJ2-3, with TRBD2 matching over 9 bases. This CDR3 is built from 16 residues. V shed 1 base and J 1 base; nucleotides not matched to a gene: 3. CDR1 and CDR2 (germline): LNHDA, SQIVND (reference sequence).